This T cell receptor (beta chain) was sequenced in a study of sequential checkpoint blockade in melanoma. Overall study context: First-line arms were nivolumab then ipilimumab, or the reverse, randomized 1:1.

Here immunoSEQ multiplex PCR was the method, and the copy in TCRdb shows in-frame clones only, minus some. The repertoire has about 40,000 clones, approximately 85% of them found once; the top ten carry roughly 6%. Treatment here: randomized to nivolumab then ipilimumab (arm A) or the reverse (arm B). The V and J ends lost 7 bases and 3 bases, in that order; junction bases with no gene match: 10. CDR3 length: 16 amino acids. Germline values: CDR1 MNHEY, CDR2 SMNVEV (reference sequence). The V and J genes are TRBV27 and TRBJ2-1, with TRBD1 matching over 9 bases. The material sequenced was CD8+ T cells sorted from blood (inferred from file names), taken from a patient given nivolumab and ipilimumab in sequence. This sequence originates from a human donor with melanoma. This CDR3 reads CASIPAGTGRYNEQFF. In DNA form, the CDR3 reads TGTGCCAGCATCCCCGCCGGGACAGGGCGCTACAATGAGCAGTTCTTC.